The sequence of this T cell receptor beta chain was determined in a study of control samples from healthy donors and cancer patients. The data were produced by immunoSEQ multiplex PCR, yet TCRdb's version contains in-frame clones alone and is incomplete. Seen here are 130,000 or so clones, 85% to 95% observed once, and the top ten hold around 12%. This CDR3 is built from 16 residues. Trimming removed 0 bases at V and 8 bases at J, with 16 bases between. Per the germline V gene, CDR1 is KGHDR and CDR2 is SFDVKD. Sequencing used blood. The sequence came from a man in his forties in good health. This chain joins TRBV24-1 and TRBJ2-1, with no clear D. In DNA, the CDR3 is TGTGCCACCAGTGATTTGCCATCAGGCGATAAAGATGAGCAGTTCTTC. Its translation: CATSDLPSGDKDEQFF.